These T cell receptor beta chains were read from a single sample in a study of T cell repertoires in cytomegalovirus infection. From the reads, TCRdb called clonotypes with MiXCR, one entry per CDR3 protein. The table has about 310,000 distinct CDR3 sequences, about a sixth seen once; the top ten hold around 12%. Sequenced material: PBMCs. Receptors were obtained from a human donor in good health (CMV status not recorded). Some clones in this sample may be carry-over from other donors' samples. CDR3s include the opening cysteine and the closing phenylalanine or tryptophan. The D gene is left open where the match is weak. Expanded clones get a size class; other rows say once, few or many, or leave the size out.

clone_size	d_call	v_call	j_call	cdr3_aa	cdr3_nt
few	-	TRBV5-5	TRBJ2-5	CASRPRTGQETQYF	TGTGCCAGCAGGCCCAGGACGGGACAAGAGACCCAGTACTTC
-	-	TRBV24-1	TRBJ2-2	CATSDPGTSGELFF	TGTGCCACCAGTGACCCAGGGACGTCCGGGGAGCTGTTTTTT
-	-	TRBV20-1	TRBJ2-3	CSASPRADTQYF	TGCAGTGCTAGTCCCCGTGCAGATACGCAGTATTTT
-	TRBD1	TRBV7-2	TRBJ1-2	CASSLRRDRTYTF	TGTGCCAGCAGCTTAAGGCGGGACAGGACCTACACCTTC
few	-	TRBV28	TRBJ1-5	CASSFFRTGSTQPQHF	TGTGCCAGCAGTTTTTTCCGAACAGGGAGCACCCAGCCCCAGCATTTT
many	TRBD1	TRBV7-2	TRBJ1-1	CASSLGRQGGAFTEAFF	TGTGCCAGCAGCTTAGGAAGACAGGGCGGTGCGTTTACTGAAGCTTTCTTT
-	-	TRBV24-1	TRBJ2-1	CATSDPRTGKNGDEQFF	TGTGCCACCAGTGATCCTAGGACCGGGAAGAATGGGGATGAGCAGTTCTTC
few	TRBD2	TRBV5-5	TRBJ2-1	CASSPGLANNEQFF	TGTGCCAGCAGCCCGGGACTAGCTAACAATGAGCAGTTCTTC
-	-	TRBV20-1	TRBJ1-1	CSARDPGVTWDTEAFF	TGCAGTGCTAGAGATCCAGGGGTTACCTGGGACACTGAAGCTTTCTTT
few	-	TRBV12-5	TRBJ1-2	CASGSTGYSYGYTF	TGTGCTAGTGGATCTACAGGGTACTCCTATGGCTACACCTTC
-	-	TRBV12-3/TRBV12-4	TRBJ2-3	CATKSGADTQYF	TGTGCCACCAAATCTGGGGCAGATACGCAGTATTTT
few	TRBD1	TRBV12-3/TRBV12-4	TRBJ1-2	CASSFGTGGNSRYGYTF	TGTGCCAGCAGTTTCGGGACAGGGGGTAATTCCCGGTATGGCTACACCTTC
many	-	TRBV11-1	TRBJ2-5	CASSRRTGTKTQYF	TGTGCCAGCAGCCGCCGTACGGGTACTAAGACCCAGTACTTC
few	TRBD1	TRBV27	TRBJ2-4	CASSDPGQGSIQYF	TGTGCCAGCAGCGATCCAGGACAGGGTAGCATTCAGTACTTC
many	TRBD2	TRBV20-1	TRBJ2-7	CSARPTSGGHYEQYF	TGCAGTGCTAGGCCGACTAGCGGGGGGCACTACGAGCAGTACTTC
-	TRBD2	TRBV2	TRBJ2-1	CASSPPTSDGDEQFF	TGTGCCAGCAGCCCCCCGACTAGCGATGGGGATGAGCAGTTCTTC
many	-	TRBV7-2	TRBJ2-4	CASSLVDSSNIQYF	TGTGCCAGCAGCTTAGTGGATAGCTCGAACATTCAGTACTTC
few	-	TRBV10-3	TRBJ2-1	CAISEEQHTGQFF	TGTGCCATCAGTGAAGAACAGCATACCGGGCAGTTCTTC
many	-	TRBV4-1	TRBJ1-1	CASSPSWGRLLWYTEAFF	TGCGCCAGCAGCCCCTCGTGGGGCAGACTCCTTTGGTACACTGAAGCTTTCTTT
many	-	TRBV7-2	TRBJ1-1	CASSSLTGNTEAFF	TGTGCCAGCAGCTCCCTTACAGGGAACACTGAAGCTTTCTTT
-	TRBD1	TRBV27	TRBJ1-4	CASSQTGMSEKLFF	TGTGCCAGCAGCCAGACAGGGATGAGTGAAAAACTGTTTTTT
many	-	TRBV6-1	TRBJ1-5	CASSESNQPQHF	TGTGCCAGCAGTGAAAGTAATCAGCCCCAGCATTTT
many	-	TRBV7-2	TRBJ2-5	CASSLTWKETQYF	TGTGCCAGCAGCTTGACTTGGAAAGAGACCCAGTACTTC
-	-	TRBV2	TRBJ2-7	CASSVRPGVEQYF	TGTGCCAGCAGTGTGAGGCCCGGCGTCGAGCAGTACTTC
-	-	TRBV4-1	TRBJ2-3	CASSHPRGTQYF	TGCGCCAGCAGCCACCCTAGGGGTACGCAGTATTTT
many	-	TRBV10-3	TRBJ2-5	CAIKPAAEETQYF	TGTGCCATCAAGCCGGCAGCCGAAGAGACCCAGTACTTC
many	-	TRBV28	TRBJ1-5	CASSLPGRSPRPQHF	TGTGCCAGCAGTTTACCCGGACGGAGTCCTCGCCCCCAGCATTTT
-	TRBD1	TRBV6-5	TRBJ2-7	CASSYSPTGVIPYEQYF	TGTGCCAGCAGTTACTCCCCGACAGGGGTCATACCCTACGAGCAGTACTTC
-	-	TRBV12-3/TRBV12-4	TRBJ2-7	CASSLGGEVYEQYF	TGTGCCAGCAGTTTAGGCGGGGAGGTCTACGAGCAGTACTTC
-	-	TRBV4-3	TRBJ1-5	CASSRDIDHNQPQHF	TGCGCCAGCAGCCGGGACATTGATCACAATCAGCCCCAGCATTTT
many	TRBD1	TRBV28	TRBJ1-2	CASRGDRGYGYTF	TGTGCCAGCAGAGGGGACAGGGGGTATGGCTACACCTTC
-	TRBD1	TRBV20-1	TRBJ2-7	CSARGQGPYEQYF	TGCAGTGCTAGAGGACAGGGGCCCTACGAGCAGTACTTC
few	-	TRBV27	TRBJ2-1	CASSLNYGIPSNEQFF	TGTGCCAGCAGTTTAAACTATGGGATTCCCAGTAATGAGCAGTTCTTC
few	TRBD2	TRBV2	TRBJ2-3	CASRAGLAVTDTQYF	TGTGCCAGCAGAGCTGGACTAGCGGTCACAGATACGCAGTATTTT
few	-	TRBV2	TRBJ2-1	CASSDTGGPYNEQFF	TGTGCCAGCAGTGATACCGGGGGGCCCTACAATGAGCAGTTCTTC
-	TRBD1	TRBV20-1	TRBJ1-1	CSARTPQGARRNTEAFF	TGCAGTGCTAGAACCCCACAGGGGGCACGGAGGAACACTGAAGCTTTCTTT
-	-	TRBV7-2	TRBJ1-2	CASSLNPVINYGYTF	TGTGCCAGCAGCTTAAACCCCGTAATTAACTATGGCTACACCTTC
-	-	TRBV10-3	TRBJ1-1	CAISELGPNTEAFF	TGTGCCATCAGTGAGTTAGGCCCAAACACTGAAGCTTTCTTT
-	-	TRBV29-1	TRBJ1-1	CSVAGTEGLEAFF	TGCAGCGTTGCCGGGACCGAGGGGCTGGAAGCTTTCTTT
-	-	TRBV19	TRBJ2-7	CASSGQGGVGYEQYF	TGTGCCAGTAGTGGCCAGGGAGGTGTAGGATACGAGCAGTACTTC
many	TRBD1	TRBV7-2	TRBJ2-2	CASSLTGSSAGELFF	TGTGCCAGCAGCCTGACAGGGAGTAGCGCCGGGGAGCTGTTTTTT
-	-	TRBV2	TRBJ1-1	CASSEALSNGPSEAFF	TGTGCCAGCAGTGAAGCGCTGTCAAATGGGCCCTCTGAAGCTTTCTTT
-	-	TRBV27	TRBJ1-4	CASSYSGGTEKLFF	TGTGCCAGCAGTTATTCGGGAGGAACTGAAAAACTGTTTTTT
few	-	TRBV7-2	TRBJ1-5	CASSFRENQPQHF	TGTGCCAGCAGCTTTAGAGAGAATCAGCCCCAGCATTTT
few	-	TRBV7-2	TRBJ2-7	CASSPTPSGSYEQYF	TGTGCCAGCAGCCCCACCCCCAGTGGGTCCTACGAGCAGTACTTC
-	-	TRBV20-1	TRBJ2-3	CSARVSGRGTDTQYF	TGCAGTGCTAGAGTGAGCGGAAGGGGCACAGATACGCAGTATTTT
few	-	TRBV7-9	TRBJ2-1	CASSLRGSAVNEQFF	TGTGCCAGCAGCTTAAGAGGGAGTGCTGTCAATGAGCAGTTCTTC
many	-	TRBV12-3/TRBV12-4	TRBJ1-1	CASSLGGVYTEAFF	TGTGCCAGCAGTTTAGGGGGGGTCTACACTGAAGCTTTCTTT
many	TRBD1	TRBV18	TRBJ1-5	CASSRTGPNHSNQPQHF	TGTGCCAGCTCAAGGACAGGGCCCAACCATAGCAATCAGCCCCAGCATTTT